These 27 T cell receptor beta chains share one sample of origin, sequenced in a study of shared clonotypes between healthy human individuals. This table comes from immunoSEQ multiplex PCR, and its TCRdb copy is limited to in-frame clones, with some not included. The repertoire holds millions of clones, with 85% to 95% as singletons. The specimen was naive CD4+ T cells sorted from blood. Subset given: CD45RA+ positively selected. The origin of the receptors is a man aged 18 to 29 in good health.

This sequence joins TRBV2 and TRBJ1-2; 8 bases are shared with TRBD1. Trimming cost V 7 bases and J 4 bases; bases outside gene matches: 8. The germline gives CDR1 SNHLY, CDR2 FYNNEI. The CDR3 spans 14 residues. Here the CDR3 DNA reads TGTGCCAGCAATAGGGACAGGTGGAGCTATGGCTACACCTTC. It encodes CASNRDRWSYGYTF.

The chain joins TRBV28 to TRBJ1-2; D perhaps matches TRBD1 (6 bases). The CDR3 spans 16 residues. Between the trimmed V and J ends, which lost 4 bases and 2 bases, there was a span of 17 bases. CDR1 MDHEN and CDR2 SYDVKM come from the germline V gene. The CDR3 DNA reads as TGTGCCAGCAGTTGGAGTGGGCAGGGGAAAAACTATGGCTACACCTTC. It codes for CASSWSGQGKNYGYTF.

The gene calls are TRBV19 and TRBJ2-7, with TRBD2 matching over 13 bases. This CDR3 spans 16 amino acids. V gave up 6 bases and J gave up 4 bases; unmatched junction bases: 9. Per the germline V gene, CDR1 is LNHDA and CDR2 is SQIVND (reference sequence). CDR3 residues: CASRRTSGSKAYEQYF. Here the CDR3 DNA reads TGTGCCAGTAGGAGGACTAGCGGGAGCAAGGCGTACGAGCAGTACTTC.

The J gene is TRBJ1-2, the V gene TRBV7-9, with unresolved D. The CDR3 runs 14 residues. V was clipped by 5 bases and J by 5 bases, with 15 bases between them. Germline CDR1 SEHNR, CDR2 FQNEAQ (reference sequence). The CDR3, as DNA: TGTGCCAGCAGCCAAGATAATAGTCAATATGGCTACACCTTC. Protein sequence: CASSQDNSQYGYTF. Supplemented by reference TRBV7-9 and TRBJ1-2, the full variable domain reads DTGVSQNPRHKITKRGQNVTFRCDPISEHNRLYWYRQTLGQGPEFLTYFQNEAQLEKSRLLSDRFSAERPKGSFSTLEIQRTEQGDSAMYLCASSQDNSQYGYTFGSGTRLTVV.

J is TRBJ2-1 and V is TRBV7-9; D is unresolved. This CDR3 has 14 residues. V dropped 2 bases and J dropped 6 bases, with 11 bases sitting between them. Germline CDR1 and CDR2: SEHNR and FQNEAQ (reference sequence). The CDR3 spells CASSLSPGINEQFF. CDR3 sequence (DNA): TGTGCCAGCAGCTTATCCCCTGGGATCAATGAGCAGTTCTTC.

The gene calls are TRBV5-1 and TRBJ1-1; D unclear. This CDR3 spans 13 amino acids. V lost 3 bases and J lost 1, with 7 bases in between. CDR1 SGHRS and CDR2 YFSETQ come from the germline V gene. CDR3 coding DNA: TGCGCCAGCAGCTCTTGGGGGAACACTGAAGCTTTCTTT. It is translated as CASSSWGNTEAFF.

This chain uses TRBV2 with TRBJ2-2, with D possibly matching TRBD2 (6 bases). This CDR3 is 14 amino acids long. Germline CDR1 is SNHLY and CDR2 is FYNNEI. Trimming cost V 8 bases and J 2 bases, with 12 bases left between them. CDR3 residues: CASGRGANTGELFF. CDR3 in DNA: TGTGCCAGCGGGCGGGGAGCTAACACCGGGGAGCTGTTTTTT.

The chain uses TRBV5-4 and TRBJ1-2; D uncertain. The CDR3 totals 13 residues. CDR1 is SGHNT and CDR2 is YYREEE in the germline V gene (reference sequence). Trimming left V 0 bases short and J 1 base short, with 4 bases between. CDR3 amino acids: CASSLEVNYGYTF. The DNA of the CDR3 is TGTGCCAGCAGCTTGGAAGTTAACTATGGCTACACCTTC.

V and J are TRBV18 and TRBJ1-4; D perhaps matches TRBD1 (6 bases). V gave up 4 bases and J gave up 6 bases, with 12 bases separating them. Germline assignment: CDR1 KGHSH and CDR2 LQKENI. This CDR3 spans 14 amino acids. CDR3 sequence reads: CASSLQGGDEKLFF. The DNA for the CDR3 is TGTGCCAGCTCACTACAGGGTGGGGATGAAAAACTGTTTTTT.

J is TRBJ2-3 and V is TRBV14, with 7 bases fitting TRBD2. CDR1 SGHDN and CDR2 FVKESK come from the germline V gene. This CDR3 comprises 16 residues. Losses at the gene ends were 4 bases for V and 2 bases for J; bases not matched to a gene: 9. The CDR3 here is CASSLLLATYTDTQYF. The CDR3 DNA follows: TGTGCCAGCAGCCTACTACTAGCGACCTACACAGATACGCAGTATTTT.

This clone appeared once. The chain has TRBV6-5 and TRBJ2-7; tentatively, D is TRBD1 (5 bases). The V end was cut by 6 bases, the J end by 6 bases, with 9 bases between. From germline, CDR1 is MNHEY and CDR2 SVGAGI. The CDR3 is made up of 11 amino acids. The CDR3 loop is CASRAGPEQYF. Here the CDR3 DNA reads TGTGCCAGCAGAGCAGGGCCCGAGCAGTACTTC.

On this clone: Other DNA sequences of this sample code for an identical CDR3. The V and J genes are TRBV28 and TRBJ2-3; the D is unclear. Trimming took off 3 bases at V and 1 base at J, with 2 bases between the two ends. The CDR3 loop spans 12 amino acids. Germline V gene data show CDR1 as MDHEN and CDR2 as SYDVKM. The CDR3 here is CASSLGTDTQYF. For the CDR3, the DNA is TGTGCCAGCAGTTTGGGCACAGATACGCAGTATTTT.

This chain connects TRBV6-1 to TRBJ1-4; 9 bases line up with TRBD1. CDR1 is MNHNS, CDR2 SASEGT, per germline. The CDR3 loop spans 15 amino acids. Trimming removed 6 bases from V and 8 bases from J; junction bases left unmatched: 10. The CDR3 spells CASRPDDRGEEKLFF. In nucleotides, the CDR3 is TGTGCCAGCAGACCCGATGACAGGGGGGAAGAAAAACTGTTTTTT.

V gene TRBV19 combines with J gene TRBJ1-5; 9 nucleotides line up with TRBD1. Germline V lookup: CDR1 LNHDA, CDR2 SQIVND (reference sequence). This CDR3 comprises 14 residues. V lost 7 bases and J lost 7; bases outside the gene matches: 8. The CDR3 protein is CASNSGQGIQPQHF. CDR3 in DNA: TGTGCCAGTAACTCGGGACAGGGAATACAGCCCCAGCATTTT.

This clone occurred once. The chain employs TRBV2 and TRBJ1-5, with 8 positions matching TRBD1. Germline-derived CDR1 and CDR2 are SNHLY and FYNNEI. The CDR3 consists of 14 residues. V shed 8 bases and J 0 bases; nucleotides not matched to a gene: 3. CDR3 residues: CASVDRASNQPQHF. As DNA, the CDR3 is TGTGCCAGCGTGGACAGGGCTAGCAATCAGCCCCAGCATTTT.

The chain has TRBV5-4 and TRBJ1-4; perhaps TRBD1 as D (6 bases). The length of the CDR3 is 15 residues. V was shortened by 0 bases and J by 8 bases, with 14 bases between the two germline ends. CDR1 is SGHNT, CDR2 YYREEE, per germline (reference sequence). CDR3 nucleotides: TGTGCCAGCAGCTTGGCCTCGGGGGCGCCCGAAAAACTGTTTTTT. Translation gives CASSLASGAPEKLFF. The complete variable domain, with remaining parts taken from reference TRBV5-4 and TRBJ1-4, reads ETGVTQSPTHLIKTRGQQVTLRCSSQSGHNTVSWYQQALGQGPQFIFQYYREEENGRGNFPPRFSGLQFPNYSSELNVNALELDDSALYLCASSLASGAPEKLFFGSGTQLSVL.

V is TRBV6-1 and J is TRBJ1-1; 7 nucleotides match TRBD1. The CDR3 extends over 15 amino acids. V trimming: 4 bases; J trimming: 1 base; junction bases outside the gene matches: 6. Per the germline V gene, CDR1 is MNHNS and CDR2 is SASEGT. CDR3 protein: CASSGLQGTNTEAFF. The DNA of the CDR3 is TGTGCCAGCAGTGGGTTACAGGGGACGAACACTGAAGCTTTCTTT.

J is TRBJ2-5 and V is TRBV6-1; 10 bases map to TRBD1. The CDR3 is 17 residues long. V lost 4 bases to trimming and J lost 5 bases; unmatched junction nucleotides: 13. The germline gives CDR1 MNHNS, CDR2 SASEGT. The DNA for the CDR3 is TGTGCCAGCAGTGTTGGCACGGGACAGGGGTTTCCGGAGACCCAGTACTTC. This codes for CASSVGTGQGFPETQYF.

This chain uses TRBV19 with TRBJ1-4, with 8 bases identical to TRBD1. Germline V lookup: CDR1 LNHDA, CDR2 SQIVND (reference sequence). The V segment lost 6 bases and the J segment 7 bases; nucleotides outside the gene matches: 4. CDR3 length equals 13 residues. Written as DNA, the CDR3 is TGTGCCAGTAGAGGACAGGGTGGTGAAAAACTGTTTTTT. It is translated as CASRGQGGEKLFF.

The chain employs TRBV7-2 and TRBJ1-5; TRBD1 agrees at 10 bases. Per the germline V gene, CDR1 is SGHTA and CDR2 is FQGNSA. CDR3 length equals 17 residues. Trimming cost V 4 bases and J 4 bases; bases outside gene matches: 10. The CDR3 sequence: CASSSWGDRGNNQPQHF. In nucleotides, the CDR3 is TGTGCCAGCAGCTCCTGGGGGGACAGGGGAAATAATCAGCCCCAGCATTTT.

The CDR3 nucleotides are TGTGCCAGCAGTTACTCAGGGGGGTCGAACAATGAGCAGTTCTTC. Residues: CASSYSGGSNNEQFF. V usage is TRBV6-5 and J usage is TRBJ2-1; D might be TRBD1 or TRBD2, each matching 6 bases. The CDR3 spans 15 residues. The V gene lost 0 bases and the J gene lost 5 bases, with 11 bases spanning the gap. Germline-derived CDR1 and CDR2 are MNHEY and SVGAGI.

As concerns this clone: The junction and the germline gene differ at one end; a read error may be behind it. The chain links TRBV2 to TRBJ1-2, with a possible D match to TRBD1 (5 bases). Germline assignment: CDR1 SNHLY and CDR2 FYNNEI. The CDR3 loop spans 11 amino acids. For the CDR3, the DNA is TGTGCCAGCAGGGAGGTGGGGCCGCCGGCCTTC. Amino acid sequence: CASREVGPPAF. Drawing the rest from reference TRBV2 and TRBJ1-2, the complete variable domain is EPEVTQTPSHQVTQMGQEVILRCVPISNHLYFYWYRQILGQKVEFLVSFYNNEISEKSEIFDDQFSVERPDGSNFTLKIRSTKLEDSAMYFCASREVGPPAFGSGTRLTVV.

There are a few counts of this clone. V usage is TRBV6-5 and J usage is TRBJ1-2; D is perhaps TRBD1 (5 bases). The length of the CDR3 is 12 residues. Germline CDR1 and CDR2: MNHEY and SVGAGI. Trimming left V 5 bases short and J 6 bases short, with 10 bases between. CDR3 DNA: TGTGCCAGCAGTGAGATGGGGGATGGCTACACCTTC. Amino acids: CASSEMGDGYTF.

The chain combines TRBV5-4 with TRBJ1-1; possibly TRBD1 for D (5 bases). Germline V CDR1 and CDR2: SGHNT, YYREEE (reference sequence). The ends were cut back, 1 base at V and 9 bases at J, with 16 bases in the middle. This CDR3 comprises 14 residues. The CDR3 protein is CASSLRGGSSQAFF. DNA of the CDR3: TGTGCCAGCAGCTTGAGGGGCGGATCCTCCCAAGCTTTCTTT.

This sequence joins TRBV6-5 and TRBJ1-1, with D tentatively TRBD1 (6 bases). Germline V gene data show CDR1 as MNHEY and CDR2 as SVGAGI. CDR3 length: 15 amino acids. V was cut by 2 bases and J by 4 bases, with 14 bases left in between. In DNA, the CDR3 is TGTGCCAGCAGTTACGTACAGGGCGCGGGCACTGAAGCTTTCTTT. Amino acid sequence: CASSYVQGAGTEAFF.

This clone was seen only once. The rearrangement uses TRBV5-1 and TRBJ1-4; D remains ambiguous. The CDR3 totals 15 residues. Germline lookup yields CDR1 SGHRS and CDR2 YFSETQ. Trimming took 0 bases from V and 7 from J, leaving 13 bases between them. The CDR3 reads CASSLGGPRGEKLFF. The CDR3 region has the DNA TGCGCCAGCAGCTTGGGCGGACCCCGGGGTGAAAAACTGTTTTTT. Filled out from reference TRBV5-1 and TRBJ1-4, the complete variable domain reads KAGVTQTPRYLIKTRGQQVTLSCSPISGHRSVSWYQQTPGQGLQFLFEYFSETQRNKGNFPGRFSGRQFSNSRSEMNVSTLELGDSALYLCASSLGGPRGEKLFFGSGTQLSVL.

The chain carries TRBV10-1 and TRBJ2-3; no firm D call. The CDR3 runs to 16 residues. From germline, CDR1 is WNHNN and CDR2 SYGVQD (reference sequence). V was pared by 0 bases and J by 1 base, with 11 bases between. The CDR3 protein is CASSESVGMGTDTQYF. Written as DNA, the CDR3 is TGCGCCAGCAGTGAGTCCGTGGGTATGGGCACAGATACGCAGTATTTT.